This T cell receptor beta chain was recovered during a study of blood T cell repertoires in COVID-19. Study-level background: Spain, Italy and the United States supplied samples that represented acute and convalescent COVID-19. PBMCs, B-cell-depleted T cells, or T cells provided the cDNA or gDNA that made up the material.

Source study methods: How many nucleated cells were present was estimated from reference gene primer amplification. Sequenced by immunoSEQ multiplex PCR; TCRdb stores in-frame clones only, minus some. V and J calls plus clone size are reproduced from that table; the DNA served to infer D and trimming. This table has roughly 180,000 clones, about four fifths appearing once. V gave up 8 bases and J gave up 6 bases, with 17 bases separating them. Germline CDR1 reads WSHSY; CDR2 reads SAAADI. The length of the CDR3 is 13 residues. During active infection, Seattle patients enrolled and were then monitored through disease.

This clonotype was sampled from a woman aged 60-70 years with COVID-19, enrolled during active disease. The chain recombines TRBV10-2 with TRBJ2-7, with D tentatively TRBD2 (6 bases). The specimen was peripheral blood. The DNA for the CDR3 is TGCGCCAGCCAGACCGGGACTGCGTCCGAGCAGTACGTC. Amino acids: CASQTGTASEQYV.